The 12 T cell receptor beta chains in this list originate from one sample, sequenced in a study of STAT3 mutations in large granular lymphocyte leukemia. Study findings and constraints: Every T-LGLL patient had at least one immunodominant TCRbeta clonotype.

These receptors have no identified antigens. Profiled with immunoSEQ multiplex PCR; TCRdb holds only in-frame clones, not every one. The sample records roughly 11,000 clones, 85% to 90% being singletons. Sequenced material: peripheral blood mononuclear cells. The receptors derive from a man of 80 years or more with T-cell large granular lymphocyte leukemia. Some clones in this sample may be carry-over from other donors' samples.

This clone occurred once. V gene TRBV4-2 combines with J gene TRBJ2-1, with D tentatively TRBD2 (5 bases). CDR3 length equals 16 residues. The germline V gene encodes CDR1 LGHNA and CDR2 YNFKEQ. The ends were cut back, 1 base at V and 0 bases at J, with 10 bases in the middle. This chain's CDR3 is CASSQAGWSSYNEQFF. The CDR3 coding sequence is TGTGCCAGCAGCCAAGCGGGGTGGAGCTCCTACAATGAGCAGTTCTTC.

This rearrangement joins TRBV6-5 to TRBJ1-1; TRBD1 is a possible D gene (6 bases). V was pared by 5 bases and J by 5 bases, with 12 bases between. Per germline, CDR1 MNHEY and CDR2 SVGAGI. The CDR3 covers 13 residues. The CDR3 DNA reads TGTGCCAGCAGTCTACAGGGTTGGACTGAAGCTTTCTTT. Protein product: CASSLQGWTEAFF.

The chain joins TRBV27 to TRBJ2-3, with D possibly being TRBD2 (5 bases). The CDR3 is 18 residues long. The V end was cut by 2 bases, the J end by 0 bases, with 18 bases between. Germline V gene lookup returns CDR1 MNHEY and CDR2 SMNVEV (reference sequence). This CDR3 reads CASSLIYSGNPSTDTQYF. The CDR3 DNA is TGTGCCAGCAGTTTAATATATTCGGGAAACCCTAGCACAGATACGCAGTATTTT.

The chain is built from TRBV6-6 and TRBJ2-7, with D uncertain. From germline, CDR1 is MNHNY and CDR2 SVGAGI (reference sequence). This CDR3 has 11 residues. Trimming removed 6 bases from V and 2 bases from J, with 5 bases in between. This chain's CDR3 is CASSAAYEQYF. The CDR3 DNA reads TGTGCCAGCAGCGCCGCCTACGAGCAGTACTTC.

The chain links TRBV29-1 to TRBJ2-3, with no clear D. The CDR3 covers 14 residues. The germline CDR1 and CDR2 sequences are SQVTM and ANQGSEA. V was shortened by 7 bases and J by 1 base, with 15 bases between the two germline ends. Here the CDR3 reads CSADVWQGTDTQYF. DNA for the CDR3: TGCAGCGCAGACGTCTGGCAGGGCACAGATACGCAGTATTTT.

The chain's CDR3 is CASSFALGRGDYGYTF. CDR3 in DNA: TGTGCCAGCAGCTTCGCGTTAGGTCGCGGGGACTATGGCTACACCTTC. The chain is built from TRBV5-6 and TRBJ1-2; no definite D call. Trimming pared 2 bases from V and 3 bases from J, leaving 17 bases between. This CDR3 region has 16 residues. CDR1 is SGHDT and CDR2 is YYEEEE in the germline V gene.

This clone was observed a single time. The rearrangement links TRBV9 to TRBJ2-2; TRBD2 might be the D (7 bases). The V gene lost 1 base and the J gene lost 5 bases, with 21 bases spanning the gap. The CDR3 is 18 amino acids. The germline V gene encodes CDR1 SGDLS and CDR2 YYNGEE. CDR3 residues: CASSVSGGASVETGELFF. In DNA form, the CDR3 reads TGTGCCAGCAGCGTATCGGGGGGCGCGTCGGTAGAAACCGGGGAGCTGTTTTTT. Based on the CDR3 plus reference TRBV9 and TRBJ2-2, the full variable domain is DSGVTQTPKHLITATGQRVTLRCSPRSGDLSVYWYQQSLDQGLQFLIQYYNGEERAKGNILERFSAQQFPDLHSELNLSSLELGDSALYFCASSVSGGASVETGELFFGEGSRLTVL.

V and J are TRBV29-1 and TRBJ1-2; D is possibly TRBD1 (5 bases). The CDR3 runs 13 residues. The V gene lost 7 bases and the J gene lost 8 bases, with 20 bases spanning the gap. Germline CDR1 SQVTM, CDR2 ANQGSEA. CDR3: CSASLDRARGYTF. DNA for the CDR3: TGCAGCGCCTCACTCGACAGAGCTAGGGGCTACACCTTC.

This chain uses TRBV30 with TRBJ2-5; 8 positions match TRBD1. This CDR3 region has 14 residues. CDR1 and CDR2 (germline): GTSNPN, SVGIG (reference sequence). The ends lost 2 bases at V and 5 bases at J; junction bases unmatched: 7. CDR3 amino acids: CAWSPRGRGETQYF. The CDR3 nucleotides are TGTGCCTGGAGTCCCAGGGGGCGCGGCGAGACCCAGTACTTC.

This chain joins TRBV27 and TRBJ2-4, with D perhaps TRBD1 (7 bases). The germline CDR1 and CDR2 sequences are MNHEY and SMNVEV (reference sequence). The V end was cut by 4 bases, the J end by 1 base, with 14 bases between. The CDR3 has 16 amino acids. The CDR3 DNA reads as TGTGCCAGCAGTTGGAGGGGGCGAGGGGCCAAAAACATTCAGTACTTC. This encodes CASSWRGRGAKNIQYF.

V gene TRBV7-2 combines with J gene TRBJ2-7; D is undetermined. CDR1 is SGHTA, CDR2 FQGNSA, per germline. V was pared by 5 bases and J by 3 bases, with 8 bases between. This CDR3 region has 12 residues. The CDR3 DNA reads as TGTGCCAGCAGCCCTGGGCGCTACGAGCAGTACTTC. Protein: CASSPGRYEQYF.

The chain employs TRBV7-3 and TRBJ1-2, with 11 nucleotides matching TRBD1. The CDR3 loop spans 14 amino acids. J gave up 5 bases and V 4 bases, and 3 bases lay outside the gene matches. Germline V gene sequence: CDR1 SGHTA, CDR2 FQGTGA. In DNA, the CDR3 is TGTGCCAGCAGCTCCGGGACAGGGGGGTATGGCTACACCTTC. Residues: CASSSGTGGYGYTF.